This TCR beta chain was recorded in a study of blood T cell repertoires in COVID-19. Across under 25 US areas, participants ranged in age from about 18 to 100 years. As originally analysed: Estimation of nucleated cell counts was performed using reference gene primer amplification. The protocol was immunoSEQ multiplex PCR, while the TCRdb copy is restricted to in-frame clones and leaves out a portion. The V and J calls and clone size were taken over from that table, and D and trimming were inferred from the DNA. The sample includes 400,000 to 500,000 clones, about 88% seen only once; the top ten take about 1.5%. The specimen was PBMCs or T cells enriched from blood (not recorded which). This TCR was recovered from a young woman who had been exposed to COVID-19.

CDR3 region: CASSSGLLSTDTQYF. CDR3 coding DNA: TGTGCCAGCAGCTCGGGACTCCTAAGCACAGATACGCAGTATTTT. The V call is TRBV7-9, the J call TRBJ2-3; D is possibly TRBD2 (6 bases). The CDR3 contains 15 residues. Germline V lookup: CDR1 SEHNR, CDR2 FQNEAQ (reference sequence). Trimming removed 4 bases at V and 0 bases at J, with 11 bases between. The full variable domain, completed using reference TRBV7-9 and TRBJ2-3, is DTGVSQNPRHKITKRGQNVTFRCDPISEHNRLYWYRQTLGQGPEFLTYFQNEAQLEKSRLLSDRFSAERPKGSFSTLEIQRTEQGDSAMYLCASSSGLLSTDTQYFGPGTRLTVL.